Below, 9 T cell receptor beta chains from the same sample are listed, as sequenced in a study of human T cells and chemical hapten exposure. TCRdb passed the RACE reads through MiXCR, listing each CDR3 protein once. The repertoire holds about 360,000 distinct CDR3 sequences, with roughly 5% as singletons. Time point noted: patch test 1, 2 weeks after DPC sensitization. Treatment meaning: therapeutic diphenylcyclopropenone sensitization with weekly scalp DPC. Here the sequenced sample was whole blood, taken in connection with sensitization to the hapten diphenylcyclopropenone (DPC). The receptors were gathered from a woman aged 45-65 years with alopecia areata. Some clones in this sample may be carry-over from other donors' samples.

This clonotype came up many times. The chain combines TRBV6-5 with TRBJ1-1; D is unresolved. This CDR3 contains 14 residues. The V end was cut by 4 bases, the J end by 0 bases, with 9 bases between. CDR1 is MNHEY, CDR2 SVGAGI, per germline. In nucleotides, the CDR3 is TGTGCCAGCAGTTTTGGGCCGCTGAACACTGAAGCTTTCTTT. It specifies CASSFGPLNTEAFF.

V gene TRBV18 combines with J gene TRBJ2-5; D call uncertain. The CDR3 spans 12 residues. The germline V and J ends were trimmed by 6 bases and 5 bases, with 10 bases remaining between them. Germline CDR1 and CDR2: KGHSH and LQKENI. CDR3 loop: CASSHAAETQYF. The CDR3 nucleotides read TGTGCCAGCTCCCATGCGGCCGAGACCCAGTACTTC.

In this sample, this clonotype turned up many times. The chain is built from TRBV6-2 or TRBV6-3 and TRBJ1-5; D unclear. This CDR3 is built from 13 residues. Germline CDR1 reads MNHEY; CDR2 reads SVGEGT. V lost 3 bases, J lost 4 bases, and 7 bases lay in between. The CDR3 is CASSYRTNQPQHF. CDR3 sequence (DNA): TGTGCCAGCAGTTATCGTACTAATCAGCCCCAGCATTTT.

This clonotype came up many times. V and J are TRBV6-2 or TRBV6-3 and TRBJ1-1, with 7 bases that match TRBD1. CDR3 length equals 14 residues. V shed 4 bases and J 0 bases; nucleotides not matched to a gene: 2. Germline CDR1 and CDR2: MNHEY and SVGEGT. The CDR3 sequence: CASSFGQVNTEAFF. CDR3 DNA: TGTGCCAGCAGTTTTGGACAGGTGAACACTGAAGCTTTCTTT.

This clonotype was detected ten times or more. The chain has TRBV6-6 and TRBJ2-5, with 7 positions matching TRBD1. This CDR3 region has 13 residues. The junction had 3 bases not matched to a gene; V was cut back by 6 bases and J by 2 bases. Germline lookup yields CDR1 MNHNY and CDR2 SVGAGI (reference sequence). CDR3 nucleotide sequence: TGTGCCAGCAGCGTGGGACAGCAAGAGACCCAGTACTTC. Amino acid sequence: CASSVGQQETQYF.

Ten or more counts support this clonotype. The chain recombines TRBV25-1 with TRBJ2-1; D unclear. The CDR3 consists of 12 residues. In germline, CDR1 is MGHDK, CDR2 SYGVNS. V lost 3 bases and J lost 9, with 9 bases in between. The CDR3, as DNA: TGTGCCAGCAGTGATGGCCCCCCTGAGCAGTTCTTC. Protein sequence: CASSDGPPEQFF.

This clonotype showed up many times. The CDR3 DNA is TGTGCCAGCAGTGCGGACGAAAGGCGTAGTGGCAATCAGCCCCAGCATTTT. Protein sequence: CASSADERRSGNQPQHF. The rearrangement joins TRBV28 to TRBJ1-5; D not certain. This CDR3 contains 17 residues. Per germline, CDR1 MDHEN and CDR2 SYDVKM. V lost 5 bases to trimming and J lost 2 bases, with 19 bases between them.

J is TRBJ2-3 and V is TRBV11-2, with 11 bases fitting TRBD2. Germline CDR1 and CDR2: SGHAT and FQNNGV. The CDR3 length is 16 residues. J gave up 5 bases and V 2 bases, and 6 bases lay outside the gene matches. The CDR3 spells CASSLNSGGAGDTQYF. In DNA form, the CDR3 reads TGTGCCAGCAGCTTAAATAGCGGGGGGGCTGGAGATACGCAGTATTTT.

The chain uses TRBV5-1 and TRBJ2-1; 8 nucleotides line up with TRBD1. CDR1 and CDR2 (germline): SGHRS, YFSETQ. The trim removed 2 bases at V and 7 bases at J, leaving 11 bases unmatched. The CDR3 has 16 amino acids. In DNA, the CDR3 is TGCGCCAGCAGCTTCGAGAGGACAGGGCTGGAAAATGAGCAGTTCTTC. Translation: CASSFERTGLENEQFF.